These 32 T cell receptor beta chains were all obtained from the same sample, sequenced in a study of blood T cells in healthy people across ages. The use of a sample-barcoded 5' primer and a J-beta primer mix characterized a second PCR of about 6 to 12 cycles. MiXCR was run by TCRdb on the 5' RACE reads, yielding one entry per CDR3 protein. Of about 570,000 distinct CDR3 sequences listed, approximately 25% are singletons. Specimen: blood. The receptors were sampled from a woman aged 70-85 years in good health.

V usage is TRBV7-3 and J usage is TRBJ2-1; D may be TRBD1 (5 bases). V was cut by 2 bases and J by 2 bases, with 10 bases left in between. The CDR3 runs 15 residues. CDR1 SGHTA and CDR2 FQGTGA come from the germline V gene. The CDR3 protein is CASSLLGAAYNEQFF. Here the CDR3 DNA reads TGTGCCAGCAGCTTATTAGGGGCAGCCTACAATGAGCAGTTCTTC.

This rearrangement joins TRBV5-1 to TRBJ2-1; tentative D call: TRBD2 (6 bases). V was clipped by 1 base and J by 4 bases, with 18 bases between them. This CDR3 is 17 amino acids long. The germline CDR1 and CDR2 sequences are SGHRS and YFSETQ. The CDR3 DNA reads TGCGCCAGCAGCTTGAGGTACGGGAGTGGGATTTACAATGAGCAGTTCTTC. It encodes CASSLRYGSGIYNEQFF.

This clonotype was detected only a few times. This chain uses TRBV10-3 with TRBJ2-5; 12 bases align to TRBD1. The CDR3 totals 15 residues. Germline V CDR1 and CDR2: ENHRY, SYGVKD. V dropped 6 bases and J dropped 5; count of bases not matched to a gene: 7. Written as DNA, the CDR3 is TGTGCCATCAGGGGACAGGGGGCAGATCGGGAGACCCAGTACTTC. Translation: CAIRGQGADRETQYF.

There are a few counts of this clonotype. The chain links TRBV4-2 to TRBJ1-1; perhaps TRBD1 as D (6 bases). The CDR3 contains 16 residues. Germline V gene data show CDR1 as LGHNA and CDR2 as YNFKEQ. Trimming pared 2 bases from V and 0 bases from J, leaving 13 bases between. The CDR3 is CASSQTFDRMNTEAFF. The CDR3, as DNA: TGTGCCAGCAGCCAAACATTCGACAGGATGAACACTGAAGCTTTCTTT.

The chain has TRBV6-1 and TRBJ2-2; 9 bases are shared with TRBD2. The V segment lost 6 bases and the J segment 6 bases; nucleotides outside the gene matches: 17. Per the germline V gene, CDR1 is MNHNS and CDR2 is SASEGT. The CDR3 is made up of 18 amino acids. The CDR3 region is CASSLRAAGGGFPGELFF. The DNA of the CDR3 is TGTGCCAGCAGCCTCAGGGCCGCGGGGGGGGGCTTTCCCGGGGAGCTGTTTTTT.

This clonotype was observed a few times. The chain uses TRBV29-1 and TRBJ2-2, with D unclear. The CDR3 has 14 residues. Germline V CDR1 and CDR2: SQVTM, ANQGSEA. V lost 6 bases to trimming and J lost 0 bases, with 11 bases between them. The CDR3 here is CSVGHVANTGELFF. Here the CDR3 DNA reads TGCAGCGTCGGGCATGTGGCGAACACCGGGGAGCTGTTTTTT.

The V and J genes are TRBV20-1 and TRBJ2-5; D call uncertain. The end of the DNA is better explained by TRBJ2-7, so the J call may be wrong. Germline lookup yields CDR1 DFQATT and CDR2 SNEGSKA (reference sequence). The CDR3 runs 15 residues. For the CDR3, the DNA is TGCAGTGCTAGATTCACTACCAAGGATCCATACGAGCAGTACTTC. Amino acids: CSARFTTKDPYEQYF.

This clonotype occurred a few times. The chain employs TRBV3-1 and TRBJ2-1; maybe TRBD2 (7 bases). Trimming took 7 bases from V and 7 from J, leaving 20 bases between them. The germline CDR1 and CDR2 sequences are LGHDT and YNNKEL (reference sequence). The CDR3 spans 15 residues. The CDR3 sequence is CASTIRAGAGNEQFF. The CDR3 region has the DNA TGTGCCAGCACCATCCGGGCGGGGGCAGGGAATGAGCAGTTCTTC.

The chain has TRBV7-3 and TRBJ2-7; D unclear. This CDR3 comprises 13 residues. CDR1 is SGHTA, CDR2 FQGTGA, per germline. Trimming cost V 5 bases and J 6 bases, with 14 bases left between them. CDR3 residues: CASSREVFGEQYF. CDR3 in DNA: TGTGCCAGCAGCCGTGAGGTTTTTGGCGAGCAGTACTTC.

J is TRBJ1-3 and V is TRBV6-1; the D gene is possibly TRBD1 (5 bases). The CDR3 runs to 16 residues. Trimming left V 4 bases short and J 1 base short, with 14 bases between. Germline CDR1 reads MNHNS; CDR2 reads SASEGT. CDR3 in amino acids: CASSAGTHRSGNTIYF. CDR3 DNA sequence: TGTGCCAGCAGTGCTGGGACTCACCGGTCTGGAAACACCATATATTTT.

This clonotype was observed a few times. This chain links TRBV9 with TRBJ1-2; 7 bases agree with TRBD1. The CDR3 length is 13 residues. J gave up 8 bases and V 4 bases, and 8 bases lay outside the gene matches. In germline, CDR1 is SGDLS, CDR2 YYNGEE. This chain's CDR3 is CASSPAPGQGYTF. CDR3 bases: TGTGCCAGCAGCCCCGCCCCGGGACAGGGCTACACCTTC.

This clonotype appeared a few times. CDR3 DNA: TGTGCCAGCACAGACCCAAGCACCGCCTACGAGCAGTACTTC. Amino acids: CASTDPSTAYEQYF. The chain has TRBV6-2 or TRBV6-3 and TRBJ2-5; no clear D gene. The DNA matches TRBJ2-7 better at its end, which makes the J call doubtful. CDR1 MNHEY and CDR2 SVGEGT come from the germline V gene. The CDR3 is 14 amino acids.

A few counts support this clonotype. The chain combines TRBV4-3 with TRBJ1-5, with 7 bases matching TRBD1. V dropped 1 base and J dropped 10; count of bases not matched to a gene: 10. The CDR3 length is 15 residues. The V gene's germline CDR1 is LGHNA and CDR2 YSLEER. The CDR3 sequence is CASSQVGQGGGPQHF. CDR3 sequence (DNA): TGCGCCAGCAGCCAAGTAGGGCAGGGGGGTGGACCCCAGCATTTT.

In its sample, this clonotype was seen a few times. V is TRBV18 and J is TRBJ2-3, with D possibly matching TRBD2 (7 bases). Germline V gene data show CDR1 as KGHSH and CDR2 as LQKENI. Trimming left V 5 bases short and J 1 base short, with 16 bases between. The length of the CDR3 is 16 residues. CDR3 DNA sequence: TGTGCCAGCTCAGACGCGCGGGGGCTACGCACAGATACGCAGTATTTT. Translation: CASSDARGLRTDTQYF.

The genes are TRBV29-1 and TRBJ2-5, with TRBD2 identical over 7 bases. The J call is uncertain, as TRBJ2-1 better fits the DNA end. CDR1 is SQVTM, CDR2 ANQGSEA, per germline. The length of the CDR3 is 15 residues. The CDR3 coding sequence is TGCAGCGTGCGGGGGAAGGGATCTGAGGTTAATGAGCAGTTCTTC. Protein product: CSVRGKGSEVNEQFF.

This sequence joins TRBV9 and TRBJ2-5, with D perhaps TRBD1 (6 bases). Trimming cost V 0 bases and J 4 bases, with 13 bases left between them. Germline V gene lookup returns CDR1 SGDLS and CDR2 YYNGEE. The CDR3 contains 15 residues. The CDR3: CASSVAVFRGETQYF. The CDR3 DNA follows: TGTGCCAGCAGCGTAGCGGTATTCAGGGGAGAGACCCAGTACTTC.

The chain combines TRBV6-6 with TRBJ1-2, with D perhaps matching TRBD1 (5 bases). This CDR3 spans 14 amino acids. The V and J ends lost 5 bases and 4 bases respectively, with 14 bases between them. CDR1 and CDR2 (germline): MNHNY, SVGAGI (reference sequence). CDR3 nucleotides: TGTGCCAGCAGTCTAGGACAAAAAACCTATGGCTACACCTTC. This sequence encodes CASSLGQKTYGYTF.

Only a few counts were recorded for this clonotype. The chain recombines TRBV6-6 with TRBJ2-1, with TRBD1 matching over 8 bases. Germline lookup yields CDR1 MNHNY and CDR2 SVGAGI (reference sequence). This CDR3 has 16 residues. The J segment lost 4 bases and the V segment lost 6 bases, leaving 11 bases of the junction unmatched. The CDR3 here is CASSKLGQGGYNEQFF. CDR3 sequence (DNA): TGTGCCAGCAGCAAACTTGGACAGGGAGGATACAATGAGCAGTTCTTC.

The rearrangement links TRBV20-1 to TRBJ2-2; 10 nucleotides match TRBD2. The germline V gene encodes CDR1 DFQATT and CDR2 SNEGSKA (reference sequence). CDR3 size: 15 residues. V lost 3 bases, J lost 8 bases, and 9 bases stayed unmatched. CDR3 sequence reads: CSARRSGGAAGELFF. Here the CDR3 DNA reads TGCAGTGCTAGGAGAAGCGGGGGGGCTGCTGGGGAGCTGTTTTTT.

The gene calls are TRBV11-3 and TRBJ1-6; D is undetermined. The CDR3 spans 13 residues. Germline CDR1 and CDR2: SGHNT and YENEEA. V dropped 5 bases and J dropped 10 bases, with 12 bases sitting between them. CDR3 sequence (DNA): TGTGCCAGCAGCCCCCGGGTCGGGTCACCCCTCCACTTT. Its protein product is CASSPRVGSPLHF.

This clonotype was counted only a few times. Mismatch with germline at one junction end may stem from a read error. This chain joins TRBV7-9 and TRBJ1-2; D remains ambiguous. The CDR3 has 13 amino acids. Germline lookup yields CDR1 SEHNR and CDR2 FQNEAQ (reference sequence). The DNA of the CDR3 is TGTTCCAGCAGCTTAATTATCTCTTATGGCTACACCTTC. It encodes CSSSLIISYGYTF.

V is TRBV5-1 and J is TRBJ1-2; 7 bases are a match to TRBD1. Germline V gives CDR1 SGHRS, CDR2 YFSETQ. The junction had 10 bases not matched to a gene; V was cut back by 1 base and J by 10 bases. The CDR3 is 14 amino acids. The CDR3 DNA sequence: TGCGCCAGCAGCTTGACCGCCGGGACAGCTGACTACACCTTC. This codes for CASSLTAGTADYTF.

This clonotype was counted between two and nine times. This chain uses TRBV3-1 with TRBJ2-3, with 8 bases fitting TRBD2. The germline V gene encodes CDR1 LGHDT and CDR2 YNNKEL (reference sequence). This CDR3 has 16 amino acids. Trimming took 1 base from V and 1 from J; bases not matched to a gene: 4. The CDR3 DNA follows: TGTGCCAGCAGCCAAGTTCCAGCGGGGGGCACAGATACGCAGTATTTT. Its protein is CASSQVPAGGTDTQYF.

This clonotype has ten or more counts. At one of its ends the junction is not consistent with the germline gene, which may arise from a read error. The chain is built from TRBV5-1 and TRBJ2-5, with 7 bases aligning to TRBD1. The CDR3 contains 14 residues. The germline gives CDR1 SGHRS, CDR2 YFSETQ. In DNA, the CDR3 is TGTGCCAGCAGCTTAGGGACAGCCCAAGAGACCCAGTACTTC. This encodes CASSLGTAQETQYF. Filled out from reference TRBV5-1 and TRBJ2-5, the complete variable domain reads KAGVTQTPRYLIKTRGQQVTLSCSPISGHRSVSWYQQTPGQGLQFLFEYFSETQRNKGNFPGRFSGRQFSNSRSEMNVSTLELGDSALYLCASSLGTAQETQYFGPGTRLLVL.

The chain recombines TRBV20-1 with TRBJ1-3, with D maybe TRBD1 (5 bases). The CDR3 totals 18 residues. Germline values: CDR1 DFQATT, CDR2 SNEGSKA (reference sequence). V lost 3 bases and J lost 1, with 22 bases in between. The CDR3 spells CSASSLGRGEESGNTIYF. The CDR3 DNA reads as TGCAGTGCTAGTAGTCTTGGGAGGGGTGAGGAATCTGGAAACACCATATATTTT.

This clonotype was counted between two and nine times. This rearrangement joins TRBV12-3 or TRBV12-4 to TRBJ2-3; D might be TRBD2 (6 bases). Trimming took off 3 bases at V and 8 bases at J, with 18 bases between the two ends. This CDR3 has 15 amino acids. CDR3 sequence reads: CASSFNRGEAGTQYF. The CDR3 DNA follows: TGTGCCAGCAGTTTTAATCGAGGGGAGGCAGGTACGCAGTATTTT.

The gene calls are TRBV4-2 and TRBJ1-4; 8 bases align to TRBD1. There are 16 residues in the CDR3. Germline V lookup: CDR1 LGHNA, CDR2 YNFKEQ. J lost 9 bases, V lost 0 bases, and 9 bases had no gene match. This chain's CDR3 is CASSQDGGQGSQKLFF. CDR3 DNA: TGTGCCAGCAGCCAAGATGGTGGACAGGGATCCCAAAAACTGTTTTTT.

The chain joins TRBV5-1 to TRBJ1-6, with D uncertain. In germline, CDR1 is SGHRS, CDR2 YFSETQ. The CDR3 totals 20 residues. Trimming left V 4 bases short and J 3 bases short, with 26 bases between. The CDR3 sequence is CASSPLAGGQLVNYNSPLHF. CDR3 bases: TGCGCCAGCAGCCCACTCGCGGGTGGTCAGCTCGTGAACTATAATTCACCCCTCCACTTT.

The chain recombines TRBV6-5 with TRBJ1-1; unclear D gene. The V gene's germline CDR1 is MNHEY and CDR2 SVGAGI. Trimming stripped 5 bases from V and 3 bases from J, with 16 bases between. The CDR3 is made up of 15 amino acids. The CDR3 region has the DNA TGTGCCAGCAGTATTGGGAGCCTTAGGGACACTGAAGCTTTCTTT. Translating gives CASSIGSLRDTEAFF.

This chain uses TRBV4-3 with TRBJ1-2, with D unresolved. The CDR3 is 14 residues long. Germline V gene sequence: CDR1 LGHNA, CDR2 YSLEER. Trimming removed 0 bases at V and 8 bases at J, with 13 bases between. This chain's CDR3 is CASSQDVGTGGYTF. CDR3 coding DNA: TGCGCCAGCAGCCAAGACGTGGGAACGGGAGGCTACACCTTC.

The chain is built from TRBV7-2 and TRBJ2-2; maybe TRBD2 (5 bases). Trimming took off 3 bases at V and 2 bases at J, with 10 bases between the two ends. The CDR3 has 15 amino acids. The germline V gene encodes CDR1 SGHTA and CDR2 FQGNSA. The CDR3 loop reads CASSLRAGNTGELFF. The CDR3, as DNA: TGTGCCAGCAGCTTGAGGGCGGGTAACACCGGGGAGCTGTTTTTT. Complete variable domain (other parts from reference TRBV7-2 and TRBJ2-2): GAGVSQSPSNKVTEKGKDVELRCDPISGHTALYWYRQSLGQGLEFLIYFQGNSAPDKSGLPSDRFSAERTGGSVSTLTIQRTQQEDSAVYLCASSLRAGNTGELFFGEGSRLTVL.

This clonotype was observed a few times. This CDR3 reads CASSLGLAGAGEQYF. The CDR3 region has the DNA TGTGCCAGCAGCTTAGGACTAGCGGGGGCGGGCGAGCAGTACTTC. V and J are TRBV7-2 and TRBJ2-5, with 12 bases lining up with TRBD2. The J call could be wrong; TRBJ2-7 is a better fit for the DNA end. This CDR3 comprises 15 residues. Per germline, CDR1 SGHTA and CDR2 FQGNSA.